This entry lists 7 T cell receptor beta chains sequenced from one sample in a study of OX40 agonist ivuxolimab in advanced cancers. Method: immunoSEQ multiplex PCR; TCRdb's copy keeps in-frame clones and lacks some. In the table there are about 75,000 clones, 70% to 90% of which are singletons. The specimen comprised CD4+ or CD8+ T cells sorted from blood, sampled in a trial of the OX40 agonist ivuxolimab. The receptors derive from an adult with an advanced solid tumor such as melanoma, head and neck, liver or kidney cancer.

In its sample, this clone was seen once. V and J are TRBV15 and TRBJ1-5; no clear D gene. CDR1 and CDR2 from the germline V gene are LNHNV and YYDKDF (reference sequence). The CDR3 has 13 amino acids. Trimming took 0 bases from V and 5 from J, leaving 5 bases between them. This chain's CDR3 is CATSRDPDQPQHF. DNA of the CDR3: TGTGCCACCAGCAGAGATCCGGATCAGCCCCAGCATTTT.

V is TRBV7-2 and J is TRBJ2-3; perhaps TRBD2 as D (5 bases). Germline V CDR1 and CDR2: SGHTA, FQGNSA. Trimming stripped 2 bases from V and 5 bases from J, with 11 bases between. This CDR3 has 14 residues. For the CDR3, the DNA is TGTGCCAGCAGCTTAAGTGGACGGGAAGATACGCAGTATTTT. Translation: CASSLSGREDTQYF.

This rearrangement joins TRBV19 to TRBJ2-1, with 10 positions matching TRBD2. This CDR3 has 15 amino acids. CDR1 and CDR2 from the germline V gene are LNHDA and SQIVND (reference sequence). The J segment lost 5 bases and the V segment lost 11 bases, leaving 12 bases of the junction unmatched. DNA of the CDR3: TGTGCCTGCAATCCGGGACTAGCGTCTAACAATGAGCAGTTCTTC. It is translated as CACNPGLASNNEQFF. The entire variable domain, with the rest obtained from reference TRBV19 and TRBJ2-1, is as follows: DGGITQSPKYLFRKEGQNVTLSCEQNLNHDAMYWYRQDPGQGLRLIYYSQIVNDFQKGDIAEGYSVSREKKESFPLTVTSAQKNPTAFYLCACNPGLASNNEQFFGPGTRLTVL.

This clone occurred a few times. The chain carries TRBV6-4 and TRBJ1-1, with D perhaps TRBD1 (6 bases). V lost 4 bases and J 8 bases, leaving 11 bases between the germline ends. The CDR3 length is 12 residues. In germline, CDR1 is MRHNA, CDR2 SNTAGT. The CDR3, as DNA: TGTGCCAGCAGTGTAACAGGGACGGAAGCTTTCTTT. Translating it yields CASSVTGTEAFF.

This rearrangement joins TRBV7-9 to TRBJ2-2; TRBD2 matches 11 bases. V shed 5 bases, J shed 5 bases, and the junction held 4 bases outside the gene matches. CDR3 length: 15 amino acids. Germline lookup yields CDR1 SEHNR and CDR2 FQNEAQ (reference sequence). The CDR3 here is CASSAGLAETGELFF. The CDR3 nucleotides read TGTGCCAGCAGCGCGGGACTAGCGGAGACCGGGGAGCTGTTTTTT.

The gene calls are TRBV5-6 and TRBJ2-3; 11 bases match TRBD2. Trimming removed 4 bases from V and 4 bases from J; junction bases left unmatched: 5. The CDR3 covers 15 residues. Germline lookup yields CDR1 SGHDT and CDR2 YYEEEE. The CDR3 sequence is CASSELAGVSDTQYF. The CDR3 coding sequence is TGTGCCAGCAGCGAACTAGCGGGAGTATCAGATACGCAGTATTTT.

The chain combines TRBV6-5 with TRBJ1-1, with a possible D match to TRBD1 (6 bases). The V and J ends lost 7 bases and 11 bases respectively, with 23 bases between them. Germline assignment: CDR1 MNHEY and CDR2 SVGAGI. The CDR3 runs 14 residues. The CDR3 sequence is CASISPDRIPRAFF. The CDR3 DNA is TGTGCCAGCATTTCACCGGACAGAATTCCCCGGGCTTTCTTT.